This T cell receptor (beta chain) came from a study of cytotoxic CD8 clonotypes in ibrutinib-treated CLL. About the study: Response sampling took place at median approximately 12 months of treatment, range 6 to 36.

The data were produced by immunoSEQ multiplex PCR, yet TCRdb's version contains in-frame clones alone and is incomplete. The table records under 150,000 clones, 84% of them present only once. The junction had 10 bases not matched to a gene; V was cut back by 7 bases and J by 4 bases. This CDR3 is built from 15 residues. Per the germline V gene, CDR1 is SGHTS and CDR2 is YDEGEE. The sequence derives from a human donor with chronic lymphocytic leukemia. This material consisted of PBMCs, taken after 24 months of ibrutinib treatment. The chain has TRBV5-8 and TRBJ2-7; the match to TRBD2 covers 11 bases. DNA for the CDR3: TGTGCCAGCGTTACAAAGGGACTAGCGGTTTACGAGCAGTACTTC. Protein product: CASVTKGLAVYEQYF.